Listed below are T cell receptor beta chains from one sample, sequenced in a study of immune evolution from preneoplasia to lung adenocarcinoma. The assay was immunoSEQ multiplex PCR, and TCRdb's table has in-frame clones only and misses some. Of under 7,000 clones in the sample, 60% to 75% are singletons; the top ten hold about 9.6%. Sample: FFPE lung adenocarcinoma in situ tissue. These receptors originate from a person aged 55 to 79 with lung adenocarcinoma. Both conserved end residues are part of each CDR3. D genes are given only for firm matches. Size is stated for part of the rows, as once, few or many counts, or as a class when the clone is expanded.

d_call: -
v_call: TRBV14
clone_size: -
j_call: TRBJ1-4
cdr3_nt: TGTGCCAGCAGCCAAATGGGGTCTAAAGAAAAACTGTTTTTT
cdr3_aa: CASSQMGSKEKLFF

d_call: -
v_call: TRBV30
clone_size: few
j_call: TRBJ2-7
cdr3_nt: TGTGCCTGGAGTGTACCAACCGCTTCCTACGAGCAGTACTTC
cdr3_aa: CAWSVPTASYEQYF

d_call: -
v_call: TRBV2
clone_size: -
j_call: TRBJ1-2
cdr3_nt: TGTGCCAGCAGTGAAGCGCAGCCCTCATATGGCTACACCTTC
cdr3_aa: CASSEAQPSYGYTF

d_call: -
v_call: TRBV21-1
clone_size: -
j_call: TRBJ2-3
cdr3_nt: TGTGCCAGCACCCCTCGGTGTGCCTTCACAGATACGCAGTATTTT
cdr3_aa: CASTPRCAFTDTQYF

d_call: TRBD1
v_call: TRBV30
clone_size: -
j_call: TRBJ2-7
cdr3_nt: TGTGCCCAGAGGGCGACAGGGAGCTACGAGCAGTACTTC
cdr3_aa: CAQRATGSYEQYF

d_call: -
v_call: TRBV5-6
clone_size: few
j_call: TRBJ2-1
cdr3_nt: TGTGCCAGCAGTTTCGGGACTCCTAGCTCCTACAATGAGCAGTTCTTC
cdr3_aa: CASSFGTPSSYNEQFF

d_call: TRBD1
v_call: TRBV7-7
clone_size: -
j_call: TRBJ2-1
cdr3_nt: TGTGCTAGCAGCCCCAGGACAGGGGGCGAGGAGCAGTTCTTC
cdr3_aa: CASSPRTGGEEQFF

d_call: -
v_call: TRBV7-8
clone_size: -
j_call: TRBJ2-7
cdr3_nt: TGTGCCAGCAGCTTAGGCGGCAGGGGAGGCTACGAGCAGTACTTC
cdr3_aa: CASSLGGRGGYEQYF

d_call: TRBD1
v_call: TRBV19
clone_size: once
j_call: TRBJ1-2
cdr3_nt: TGTGCCAGTAGGCCACAGGGGGCGCGTGACTATGGCTACACCTTC
cdr3_aa: CASRPQGARDYGYTF

d_call: -
v_call: TRBV5-1
clone_size: -
j_call: TRBJ1-1
cdr3_nt: TGCGCCAGCAGCTTGCGGGGGGTGAGGACTGAAGCTTTCTTT
cdr3_aa: CASSLRGVRTEAFF

d_call: -
v_call: TRBV18
clone_size: large
j_call: TRBJ2-7
cdr3_nt: TGTGCCAGCTCACCACCGTCAGCGCGTGAGCAGTACTTC
cdr3_aa: CASSPPSAREQYF

d_call: -
v_call: TRBV7-2
clone_size: -
j_call: TRBJ1-3
cdr3_nt: TGTGCCAGCAGCTCTTACCAGGACTCTGGAAACACCATATATTTT
cdr3_aa: CASSSYQDSGNTIYF

d_call: TRBD2
v_call: TRBV25-1
clone_size: -
j_call: TRBJ2-5
cdr3_nt: TGTGCCAGCAGTGTGGGCGGGGGAAAGACCCAGTACTTC
cdr3_aa: CASSVGGGKTQYF

d_call: -
v_call: TRBV5-1
clone_size: -
j_call: TRBJ2-2
cdr3_nt: TGCGCCAGCAGCCCGGACACGAACACCGGGGAGCTGTTTTTT
cdr3_aa: CASSPDTNTGELFF